This T cell receptor beta chain originates from a study of T cell responses to AZD1222 COVID-19 vaccine. CDR1 and CDR2 (germline): LNHDA, SQIVND (reference sequence). Between the trimmed V and J ends, which lost 3 bases and 5 bases, there was a span of 13 bases. The CDR3 is 14 amino acids. Study findings and constraints: Regions 160-218 and 743-854 held dominance among vaccine-associated CD4 TCRs, which spanned spike. Targets within unmutated variant regions were reportedly found for nearly half of spike-specific TCRs. It should be noted that donors were predominantly white British and more often female, and clonal diversity was possibly underestimated.

Sequencing used immunoSEQ multiplex PCR; TCRdb keeps in-frame clones, though not all of them. The sample holds roughly 150,000 clones, around 90% seen once. This clone was observed a handful of times. Its antigen is still unknown. This sequence was found in an adult in good health. The sequences come from peripheral blood, collected on day 0 of AZD1222 vaccination. The rearrangement uses TRBV19 and TRBJ1-1; perhaps TRBD1 as D (5 bases). The CDR3 DNA is TGTGCCAGTAGTATCCCGGGGGTGGGAACTGAAGCTTTCTTT. This translates into CASSIPGVGTEAFF. Based on the CDR3 plus reference TRBV19 and TRBJ1-1, the full variable domain is DGGITQSPKYLFRKEGQNVTLSCEQNLNHDAMYWYRQDPGQGLRLIYYSQIVNDFQKGDIAEGYSVSREKKESFPLTVTSAQKNPTAFYLCASSIPGVGTEAFFGQGTRLTVV.